Included here is one T cell receptor (beta chain) sequence, with context. Germline loops: CDR1 MNHEY, CDR2 SMNVEV (reference sequence). V trimming: 2 bases; J trimming: 6 bases; junction bases outside the gene matches: 8. The CDR3 covers 16 residues. Sequencing used immunoSEQ multiplex PCR; TCRdb keeps in-frame clones, though not all of them. The profile shows 20,000 to 30,000 clones, about 86% of them singletons. This entry belongs to a study of PD-1 blockade in classical Hodgkin lymphoma. Relapse after autologous stem cell transplantation occurred in every patient, and brentuximab vedotin exposure varied.

This chain connects TRBV27 to TRBJ2-2; 8 bases match TRBD1. The TCR sequence derives from a human donor with classical Hodgkin lymphoma. The material was peripheral blood mononuclear cells (PBMCs), obtained before the second cycle of nivolumab. DNA of the CDR3: TGTGCCAGCAGTTTACAGGACAGGGTTCGGTCCGGGGAGCTGTTTTTT. Protein: CASSLQDRVRSGELFF.